This is a list of T cell receptor beta chains from one sample in a study of shared clonotypes between healthy human individuals. Only in-frame clones appear in the TCRdb table, and some are missing; sequencing was by immunoSEQ multiplex PCR. The sample records more than 400,000 clones, 96% being singletons. Material: naive CD4+ T cells sorted from blood. These receptors all come from a woman in her twenties or thirties in good health. CDR3s include the opening cysteine and the closing phenylalanine or tryptophan. Fields, in order: V gene, clone size, D gene, J gene, CDR3 protein, CDR3 DNA. D genes are given only for firm matches. Size values are once, few and many counts, or a class for expanded clones, and some rows have none.

V gene: TRBV2
clone size: .
D gene: TRBD1
J gene: TRBJ2-4
CDR3 protein: CASRPGTGLLPVAKNIQYF
CDR3 DNA: TGTGCCAGCAGGCCCGGGACAGGGCTGTTACCCGTGGCCAAAAACATTCAGTACTTC

V gene: TRBV12-5
clone size: .
D gene: .
J gene: TRBJ2-3
CDR3 protein: CASGLGGGGTDTQYF
CDR3 DNA: TGTGCTAGTGGTTTGGGAGGCGGGGGCACAGATACGCAGTATTTT

V gene: TRBV28
clone size: .
D gene: .
J gene: TRBJ1-1
CDR3 protein: CASSLPVEEAFF
CDR3 DNA: TGTGCCAGCAGTTTGCCCGTCGAAGAAGCTTTCTTT

V gene: TRBV19
clone size: .
D gene: TRBD2
J gene: TRBJ2-7
CDR3 protein: CASSASGRSYEQYF
CDR3 DNA: TGTGCCAGTAGTGCTAGCGGGAGATCCTACGAGCAGTACTTC

V gene: TRBV7-9
clone size: .
D gene: .
J gene: TRBJ2-1
CDR3 protein: CASSLGVKSYNEQFF
CDR3 DNA: TGTGCCAGCAGCTTAGGCGTGAAGTCCTACAATGAGCAGTTCTTC

V gene: TRBV6-1
clone size: .
D gene: .
J gene: TRBJ1-1
CDR3 protein: CAISVTGDTEAFF
CDR3 DNA: TGTGCCATCAGTGTAACGGGTGACACTGAAGCTTTCTTT

V gene: TRBV2
clone size: .
D gene: .
J gene: TRBJ2-7
CDR3 protein: CASRFRGRGNEQYF
CDR3 DNA: TGTGCCAGCAGGTTTCGAGGAAGAGGCAACGAGCAGTACTTC

V gene: TRBV6-6
clone size: .
D gene: .
J gene: TRBJ2-1
CDR3 protein: CASSYPLGAQGDEQFF
CDR3 DNA: TGTGCCAGCAGTTACCCGCTCGGGGCGCAAGGGGATGAGCAGTTCTTC

V gene: TRBV27
clone size: .
D gene: .
J gene: TRBJ2-7
CDR3 protein: CASTPRWGANSYEQYF
CDR3 DNA: TGTGCCAGCACCCCGCGGTGGGGGGCTAACTCCTACGAGCAGTACTTC

V gene: TRBV30
clone size: once
D gene: .
J gene: TRBJ2-1
CDR3 protein: CASGQTPLKYNEQFF
CDR3 DNA: TGTGCCTCCGGACAGACACCCCTTAAATACAATGAGCAGTTCTTC

V gene: TRBV6-1
clone size: .
D gene: TRBD2
J gene: TRBJ2-3
CDR3 protein: CASSVQREASDTQYF
CDR3 DNA: TGTGCCAGCAGTGTCCAACGGGAGGCGTCTGATACGCAGTATTTT

V gene: TRBV19
clone size: .
D gene: .
J gene: TRBJ2-6
CDR3 protein: CASTRDIHLSGANVLTF
CDR3 DNA: TGTGCCAGTACCCGGGACATTCACCTCTCTGGGGCCAACGTCCTGACTTTC

V gene: TRBV2
clone size: few
D gene: TRBD1
J gene: TRBJ2-7
CDR3 protein: CASSGQGAIYEQYF
CDR3 DNA: TGTGCCAGCAGTGGACAGGGGGCCATCTACGAGCAGTACTTC

V gene: TRBV7-9
clone size: .
D gene: TRBD2
J gene: TRBJ2-2
CDR3 protein: CASSLGLAGFNGELFF
CDR3 DNA: TGTGCCAGCAGCCTCGGACTAGCGGGATTTAACGGGGAGCTGTTTTTT

V gene: TRBV20-1
clone size: .
D gene: .
J gene: TRBJ2-3
CDR3 protein: CSVRGPDTQYF
CDR3 DNA: TGCAGTGTCCGGGGTCCAGATACGCAGTATTTT

V gene: TRBV7-9
clone size: .
D gene: .
J gene: TRBJ2-1
CDR3 protein: CASSHGPGQKYNEQFF
CDR3 DNA: TGTGCCAGCAGCCATGGACCGGGACAAAAATACAATGAGCAGTTCTTC

V gene: TRBV9
clone size: .
D gene: .
J gene: TRBJ1-3
CDR3 protein: CASSAGDMSSGNTIYF
CDR3 DNA: TGTGCCAGCAGCGCCGGGGACATGAGCTCTGGAAACACCATATATTTT

V gene: TRBV6-4
clone size: .
D gene: .
J gene: TRBJ1-2
CDR3 protein: CASSPTQGNGYTF
CDR3 DNA: TGTGCCAGCTCCCCCACACAGGGAAATGGCTACACCTTC

V gene: TRBV27
clone size: .
D gene: .
J gene: TRBJ2-3
CDR3 protein: CASSFRQWDTQYF
CDR3 DNA: TGTGCCAGCAGTTTCCGACAATGGGATACGCAGTATTTT

V gene: TRBV5-6
clone size: .
D gene: TRBD1
J gene: TRBJ2-7
CDR3 protein: CASSFGQGIISEQYF
CDR3 DNA: TGTGCCAGCAGCTTCGGACAGGGCATTATTAGCGAGCAGTACTTC

V gene: TRBV5-1
clone size: .
D gene: .
J gene: TRBJ2-1
CDR3 protein: CASSPEVRPTLSSYNEQFF
CDR3 DNA: TGCGCCAGCAGCCCGGAGGTACGGCCTACGTTGAGCTCCTACAATGAGCAGTTCTTC

V gene: TRBV6-5
clone size: .
D gene: .
J gene: TRBJ1-2
CDR3 protein: CASSGGTTGNYGYTF
CDR3 DNA: TGTGCCAGCAGTGGGGGGACCACAGGGAACTATGGCTACACCTTC

V gene: TRBV10-1
clone size: .
D gene: TRBD2
J gene: TRBJ2-3
CDR3 protein: CASSESRLAGVVDTQYF
CDR3 DNA: TGCGCCAGCAGTGAGTCCAGACTAGCGGGAGTGGTAGATACGCAGTATTTT

V gene: TRBV7-9
clone size: once
D gene: TRBD2
J gene: TRBJ2-3
CDR3 protein: CASSFTLAGGPDTQYF
CDR3 DNA: TGTGCCAGCAGCTTTACCTTAGCGGGAGGGCCAGATACGCAGTATTTT

V gene: TRBV19
clone size: .
D gene: TRBD2
J gene: TRBJ2-5
CDR3 protein: CASSIGGTSGSLETQYF
CDR3 DNA: TGTGCCAGTAGTATAGGGGGGACTAGCGGGAGTTTGGAGACCCAGTACTTC

V gene: TRBV11-1
clone size: .
D gene: TRBD2
J gene: TRBJ2-1
CDR3 protein: CASSFGRNYNEQFF
CDR3 DNA: TGTGCCAGCAGCTTCGGGAGGAACTACAATGAGCAGTTCTTC

V gene: TRBV2
clone size: .
D gene: TRBD1
J gene: TRBJ2-5
CDR3 protein: CASSENRGGETQYF
CDR3 DNA: TGTGCCAGCAGTGAAAACAGGGGCGGTGAGACCCAGTACTTC

V gene: TRBV7-6
clone size: few
D gene: .
J gene: TRBJ2-5
CDR3 protein: CASSLGRETQYF
CDR3 DNA: TGTGCCAGCAGTCTGGGCCGCGAGACCCAGTACTTC

V gene: TRBV4-1
clone size: .
D gene: TRBD1
J gene: TRBJ2-1
CDR3 protein: CASSQTGTGGNEQFF
CDR3 DNA: TGCGCCAGCAGCCAAACGGGTACAGGGGGGAATGAGCAGTTCTTC

V gene: TRBV6-5
clone size: .
D gene: TRBD2
J gene: TRBJ2-1
CDR3 protein: CASRRTSGDYNEQFF
CDR3 DNA: TGTGCCAGCAGGCGTACTAGCGGGGACTACAATGAGCAGTTCTTC

V gene: TRBV19
clone size: .
D gene: .
J gene: TRBJ2-6
CDR3 protein: CASLGFLAGANVLTF
CDR3 DNA: TGTGCCAGTCTCGGGTTCTTGGCTGGGGCCAACGTCCTGACTTTC